The TCR beta chain described here comes from a study of blood T cells in healthy people across ages. Study observations and caveats: Across the age range, TCR beta diversity per million T cells fell in a roughly linear way.

Trimming removed 0 bases at V and 6 bases at J, with 6 bases between. The CDR3 runs 12 residues. CDR1 LGHNA and CDR2 YNFKEQ come from the germline V gene. Primers used in a second PCR of roughly 6 to 12 cycles were a sample-barcoded 5' primer and a J-beta primer mix. TCRdb reprocessed the 5' RACE reads via MiXCR and lists one record per CDR3 protein. The sample contains 1.5 million to 2 million distinct CDR3 sequences, roughly 30% of which appear only once. Points on this clonotype: Its antigen is unidentified.

The sequenced material came from blood. The chain combines TRBV4-2 with TRBJ2-7; D is uncertain. This TCR was sampled from a woman between 25 and 40 years old in good health. The chain's CDR3 is CASSQEGIEQYF. DNA of the CDR3: TGTGCCAGCAGCCAAGAAGGGATCGAGCAGTACTTC.